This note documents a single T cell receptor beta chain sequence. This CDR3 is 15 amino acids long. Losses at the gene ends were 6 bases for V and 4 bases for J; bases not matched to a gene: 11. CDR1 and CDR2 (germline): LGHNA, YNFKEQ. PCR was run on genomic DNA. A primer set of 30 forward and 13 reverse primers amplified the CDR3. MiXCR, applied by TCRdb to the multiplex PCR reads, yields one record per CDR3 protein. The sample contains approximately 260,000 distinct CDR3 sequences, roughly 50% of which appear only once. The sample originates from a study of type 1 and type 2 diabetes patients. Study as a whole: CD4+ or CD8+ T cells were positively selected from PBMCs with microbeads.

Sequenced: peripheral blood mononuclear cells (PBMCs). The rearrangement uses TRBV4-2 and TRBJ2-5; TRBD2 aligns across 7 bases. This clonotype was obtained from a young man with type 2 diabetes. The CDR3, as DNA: TGTGCCAGCAGTGGGGCGACTAGCTCTAGAGAGACCCAGTACTTC. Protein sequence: CASSGATSSRETQYF.